Below are 25 T cell receptor beta chains sequenced from a single sample in a study of glioma-infiltrating T cells. The iRepertoire nested amplicon-rescue multiplex PCR amplified TCR alpha and beta CDR3s from RNA. One entry per CDR3 protein, called by TCRdb with MiXCR from the multiplex PCR reads. This sample has approximately 190,000 distinct CDR3 sequences, with around 30% found just once. Sequencing was done on a sample of glioma tissue, nonneoplastic brain tissue, or PBMCs (not recorded which). The receptors were gathered from a human donor with low-grade glioma or glioblastoma, undergoing nonglioma brain surgery, or in good health (not recorded which).

In its sample, this clonotype was seen many times. The chain carries TRBV6-1 and TRBJ2-5; 11 bases agree with TRBD2. Trimming took 5 bases from V and 7 from J; bases not matched to a gene: 12. In germline, CDR1 is MNHNS, CDR2 SASEGT. CDR3 length: 16 residues. In nucleotides, the CDR3 is TGTGCCAGCAGTTCGATAAAGACTAGCGGGACCGGGACCCAGTACTTC. It is translated as CASSSIKTSGTGTQYF.

The chain recombines TRBV7-2 with TRBJ1-4; D ambiguous. Germline CDR1 is SGHTA and CDR2 is FQGNSA. CDR3 size: 13 residues. V was cut by 3 bases and J by 6 bases, with 8 bases left in between. For the CDR3, the DNA is TGTGCCAGCAGCTTCCGCGGGGATGAAAAACTGTTTTTT. Its protein product is CASSFRGDEKLFF.

Comment on this clonotype: Just one base apart from a much larger clone, this may be a read error. The gene calls are TRBV7-2 and TRBJ2-5; D uncertain. Trimming stripped 1 base from V and 6 bases from J, with 15 bases between. The CDR3 runs 15 residues. Germline V gives CDR1 SGHTA, CDR2 FQGNSA. CDR3 protein: CASSLVSGSEKTQYF. In nucleotides, the CDR3 is TGTGCCAGCAGCTTAGTGTCTGGTTCAGAAAAGACCCAGTACTTC.

Written as DNA, the CDR3 is TGTGCCAGCAGCCAAGGACCGGGACAGGGGGATCTTAGGGAGCAGTTCTTC. Its translation is CASSQGPGQGDLREQFF. This chain links TRBV4-2 with TRBJ2-1, with 11 bases fitting TRBD1. V was clipped by 1 base and J by 10 bases; unmatched bases: 12. Germline CDR1 is LGHNA and CDR2 is YNFKEQ. This CDR3 region has 17 residues.

This clonotype showed up many times. The V gene is TRBV5-1, the J gene TRBJ1-6; D ambiguous. CDR3 length: 14 amino acids. CDR1 is SGHRS and CDR2 is YFSETQ in the germline V gene. V was cut by 0 bases and J by 6 bases, with 7 bases left in between. The CDR3 region has the DNA TGCGCCAGCAGCTTGGGGACCGCTAATTCACCCCTCCACTTT. This translates into CASSLGTANSPLHF.

The chain is built from TRBV20-1 and TRBJ2-1; 14 bases are shared with TRBD2. The CDR3 totals 15 residues. Germline assignment: CDR1 DFQATT and CDR2 SNEGSKA (reference sequence). The V gene end was trimmed by 5 bases and the J gene end by 7 bases; junction bases not matched to a gene: 7. CDR3 region: CSAAPGLAGVNEQFF. In nucleotides, the CDR3 is TGCAGTGCTGCCCCGGGACTAGCGGGAGTTAATGAGCAGTTCTTC.

The sample holds one count of this clonotype. A read error may explain this, as a much larger clone is one base away. The J gene is TRBJ2-3, the V gene TRBV29-1; 8 positions agree with TRBD1. The CDR3 runs 13 residues. Looked up from germline, CDR1 is SQVTM and CDR2 is ANQGSEA. V shed 4 bases, J shed 4 bases, and the junction held 4 bases outside the gene matches. The CDR3 sequence: CSVGTDRADTQYF. The CDR3 bases are TGCAGCGTTGGAACGGACAGGGCAGATACGCAGTATTTT.

A remark on this clonotype: One end of the junction does not line up with germline, which may come from a read error. V gene TRBV27 combines with J gene TRBJ2-5, with D hard to call. The CDR3 is 10 amino acids. Germline CDR1 MNHEY, CDR2 SMNVEV (reference sequence). DNA of the CDR3: TGTGCCAGCAGTTTTAGTCCCAAGTGCTTC. Its protein product is CASSFSPKCF.

This clonotype was recorded at least ten times. The chain is built from TRBV20-1 and TRBJ2-6; 10 positions agree with TRBD1. Per germline, CDR1 DFQATT and CDR2 SNEGSKA (reference sequence). J lost 2 bases, V lost 6 bases, and 13 bases had no gene match. The CDR3 extends over 18 amino acids. The CDR3 reads CSALRVGQGKAGANVLTF. The DNA of the CDR3 is TGCAGTGCCCTTAGGGTGGGACAGGGGAAGGCTGGGGCCAACGTCCTGACTTTC.

Concerning this clonotype itself: A read error may explain this, as a much larger clone is one base away. The genes are TRBV7-2 and TRBJ2-1, with TRBD2 identical over 7 bases. The CDR3 covers 14 residues. Losses at the gene ends were 9 bases for V and 4 bases for J; bases not matched to a gene: 9. The germline gives CDR1 SGHTA, CDR2 FQGNSA. CDR3 nucleotide sequence: TGTGCCAGAAGCCGCGGACTAGTGTACAATGAGCAGTTCTTC. It is translated as CARSRGLVYNEQFF.

This clonotype was found many times. The chain carries TRBV4-3 and TRBJ2-7, with 7 bases identical to TRBD2. The CDR3 spans 14 residues. Germline assignment: CDR1 LGHNA and CDR2 YSLEER. J lost 4 bases, V lost 0 bases, and 3 bases had no gene match. This CDR3 is CASSQDERGYEQYF. The CDR3 nucleotides read TGCGCCAGCAGCCAAGATGAGCGGGGATACGAGCAGTACTTC.

A remark on this clonotype: A read error may explain this, as a much larger clone is one base away. The J gene is TRBJ2-7, the V gene TRBV6-1; TRBD1 matches at 7 bases. In germline, CDR1 is MNHNS, CDR2 SASEGT. This CDR3 comprises 15 residues. Unmatched junction bases numbered 10, after V lost 8 bases and J lost 0 bases. The CDR3 sequence is CASGYFGTDSYEQYF. CDR3 DNA: TGTGCCAGCGGTTATTTTGGGACAGACTCCTACGAGCAGTACTTC.

V usage is TRBV27 and J usage is TRBJ2-5, with D maybe TRBD2 (7 bases). The CDR3 loop spans 15 amino acids. The germline V and J ends were trimmed by 6 bases and 2 bases, with 16 bases remaining between them. Germline CDR1 is MNHEY and CDR2 is SMNVEV (reference sequence). DNA for the CDR3: TGTGCCAGCAGCCCAGTGGGAGGGGGACAAGAGACCCAGTACTTC. Translated: CASSPVGGGQETQYF.

This clonotype was picked up a small number of times. The V call is TRBV19, the J call TRBJ2-7; D possibly corresponds to TRBD2 (7 bases). CDR3 length equals 15 residues. The germline V gene has CDR1 LNHDA and CDR2 SQIVND (reference sequence). Trimming pared 7 bases from V and 2 bases from J, leaving 18 bases between. CDR3 region: CASTPRGGNAYEQYF. CDR3 nucleotides: TGTGCCAGTACCCCGAGGGGGGGGAATGCCTACGAGCAGTACTTC.

This clonotype is a singleton in its sample. A much more abundant neighbour one base away suggests this may be a read error. This chain joins TRBV5-5 and TRBJ2-7, with D possibly being TRBD1 or TRBD2 (5 bases each). CDR1 and CDR2 (germline): SGHKS, YYEKEE (reference sequence). The CDR3 runs to 13 residues. The CDR3 DNA reads TGCGCCAGCAGCCTAGGGGAGCGGAATGAGCAGTACTTC. Its protein product is CASSLGERNEQYF. Complete variable domain (other parts from reference TRBV5-5 and TRBJ2-7): DAGVTQSPTHLIKTRGQQVTLRCSPISGHKSVSWYQQVLGQGPQFIFQYYEKEERGRGNFPDRFSARQFPNYSSELNVNALLLGDSALYLCASSLGERNEQYFGPGTRLTVT.

The chain joins TRBV5-4 to TRBJ2-7; 7 bases are a match to TRBD1. J gave up 2 bases and V 4 bases, and 9 bases lay outside the gene matches. CDR3 size: 15 residues. Germline V gene sequence: CDR1 SGHNT, CDR2 YYREEE (reference sequence). The CDR3, as DNA: TGTGCCAGCAGCCCCCGGGACAGCTCCCCCTACGAGCAGTACTTC. This gives the protein CASSPRDSSPYEQYF.

This clonotype showed up many times. The J gene is TRBJ2-7, the V gene TRBV7-9; the D gene is possibly TRBD2 (6 bases). Germline loops: CDR1 SEHNR, CDR2 FQNEAQ (reference sequence). This CDR3 spans 15 amino acids. Trimming shortened V by 6 bases and J by 0 bases, and 15 bases separated the two germline ends. The CDR3 loop reads CASSRGMESSYEQYF. CDR3 in DNA: TGTGCCAGCAGTCGGGGGATGGAGAGCTCCTACGAGCAGTACTTC.

At least ten counts were recorded for this clonotype. This chain connects TRBV7-2 to TRBJ2-1; D remains unclear. The CDR3 length is 16 residues. V lost 2 bases, J lost 2 bases, and 13 bases lay in between. The germline V gene has CDR1 SGHTA and CDR2 FQGNSA. The CDR3 region has the DNA TGTGCCAGCAGCTTAAATAAACGGGCGGCCTACAATGAGCAGTTCTTC. Amino acids: CASSLNKRAAYNEQFF.

This clonotype was seen ten or more times. The chain couples TRBV7-2 to TRBJ1-2; no definite D call. The CDR3 runs 13 residues. The V end was cut by 1 base, the J end by 5 bases, with 8 bases between. Germline-derived CDR1 and CDR2 are SGHTA and FQGNSA. This CDR3 reads CASSLDVQYGYTF. CDR3 coding DNA: TGTGCCAGCAGCTTAGACGTGCAATATGGCTACACCTTC.

In this sample, this clonotype turned up many times. The chain has TRBV7-2 and TRBJ2-7; D is possibly TRBD1 or TRBD2 (7 bases each). The CDR3 loop spans 19 amino acids. V lost 1 base and J lost 3, with 25 bases in between. CDR1 and CDR2 from the germline V gene are SGHTA and FQGNSA. The CDR3 spells CASSLVGVRGGSSGYEQYF. The CDR3 coding sequence is TGTGCCAGCAGCTTAGTAGGGGTCAGGGGGGGATCCTCTGGCTACGAGCAGTACTTC.

Ten or more counts support this clonotype. CDR3 nucleotide sequence: TGTGCCAGCAGCCAATTTGCGGATACGCAGTATTTT. It yields the protein CASSQFADTQYF. The chain combines TRBV4-2 with TRBJ2-3, with unresolved D. Trimming shortened V by 2 bases and J by 6 bases, and 6 bases separated the two germline ends. CDR1 LGHNA and CDR2 YNFKEQ come from the germline V gene. The CDR3 has 12 residues.

On this clonotype: Possible read error: a much larger clone is one base away. This sequence joins TRBV4-1 and TRBJ2-7; 11 bases are a match to TRBD2. Germline V gene sequence: CDR1 MGHRA, CDR2 YSYEKL. The length of the CDR3 is 15 residues. The chain's CDR3 is CASSPGTSGTYEQSF. For the CDR3, the DNA is TGCGCCAGCAGCCCTGGGACTAGCGGAACCTACGAGCAGTCCTTC.

The chain employs TRBV27 and TRBJ2-3; 7 nucleotides align to TRBD2. Per the germline V gene, CDR1 is MNHEY and CDR2 is SMNVEV (reference sequence). The CDR3 is made up of 15 amino acids. V was pared by 8 bases and J by 4 bases, with 12 bases of the junction left unmatched. CDR3 nucleotides: TGTGCCAGCGCTCGTCTGGCGGGAGCCTCAGATACGCAGTATTTT. Encoded protein: CASARLAGASDTQYF.

This clonotype was counted a single time. This chain joins TRBV5-4 and TRBJ2-5, with D possibly TRBD2 on 6 matching bases. CDR1 is SGHNT, CDR2 YYREEE, per germline (reference sequence). V gave up 3 bases and J gave up 14 bases, with 26 bases separating them. The CDR3 extends over 15 amino acids. CDR3 sequence (DNA): TGTGCCAGCAGCTCTCCGGGACTGACGCAAGAGAGCCAATACTTC. Amino acids: CASSSPGLTQESQYF.

This clonotype was detected ten times or more. This chain uses TRBV4-1 with TRBJ1-5, with D possibly matching TRBD1 (6 bases). The germline gives CDR1 MGHRA, CDR2 YSYEKL. CDR3 length: 14 residues. Trimming shortened V by 3 bases and J by 7 bases, and 13 bases separated the two germline ends. CDR3 residues: CASSQVLGGQPQHF. The CDR3 DNA is TGCGCCAGCAGCCAGGTACTTGGGGGCCAGCCCCAGCATTTT.